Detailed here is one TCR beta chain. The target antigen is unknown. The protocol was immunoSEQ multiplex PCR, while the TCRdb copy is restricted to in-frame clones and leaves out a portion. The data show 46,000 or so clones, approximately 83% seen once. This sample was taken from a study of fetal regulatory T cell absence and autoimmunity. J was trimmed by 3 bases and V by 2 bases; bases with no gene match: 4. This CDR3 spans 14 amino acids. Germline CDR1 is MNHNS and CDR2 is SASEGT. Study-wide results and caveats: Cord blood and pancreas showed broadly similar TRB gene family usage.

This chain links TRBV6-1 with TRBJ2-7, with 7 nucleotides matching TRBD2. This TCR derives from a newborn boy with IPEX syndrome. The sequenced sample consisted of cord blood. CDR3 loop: CASSEMVAGYEQYF. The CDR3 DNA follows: TGTGCCAGCAGTGAAATGGTAGCGGGCTACGAGCAGTACTTC.